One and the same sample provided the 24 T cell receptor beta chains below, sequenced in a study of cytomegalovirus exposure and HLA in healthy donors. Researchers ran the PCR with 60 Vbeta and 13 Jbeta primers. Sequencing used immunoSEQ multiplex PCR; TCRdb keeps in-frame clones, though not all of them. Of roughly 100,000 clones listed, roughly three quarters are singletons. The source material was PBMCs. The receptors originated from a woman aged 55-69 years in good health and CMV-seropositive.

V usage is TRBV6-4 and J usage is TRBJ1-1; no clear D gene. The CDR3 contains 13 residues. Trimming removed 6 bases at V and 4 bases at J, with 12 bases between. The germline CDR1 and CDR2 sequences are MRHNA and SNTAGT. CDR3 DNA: TGTGCCAGCAGGGGTGAGAGGTCCACTGAAGCTTTCTTT. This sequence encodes CASRGERSTEAFF.

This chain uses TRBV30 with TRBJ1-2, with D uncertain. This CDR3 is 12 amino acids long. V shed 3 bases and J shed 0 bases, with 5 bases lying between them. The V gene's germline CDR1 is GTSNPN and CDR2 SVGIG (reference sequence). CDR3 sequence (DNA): TGTGCCTGGAGGGCATCTAACTATGGCTACACCTTC. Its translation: CAWRASNYGYTF.

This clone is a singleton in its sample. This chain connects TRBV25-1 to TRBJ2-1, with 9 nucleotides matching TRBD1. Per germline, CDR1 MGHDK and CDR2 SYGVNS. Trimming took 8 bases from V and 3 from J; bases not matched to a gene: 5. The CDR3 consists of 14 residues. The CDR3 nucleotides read TGTGCCAGCTCCGACAGGGGGAGCTACAATGAGCAGTTCTTC. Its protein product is CASSDRGSYNEQFF.

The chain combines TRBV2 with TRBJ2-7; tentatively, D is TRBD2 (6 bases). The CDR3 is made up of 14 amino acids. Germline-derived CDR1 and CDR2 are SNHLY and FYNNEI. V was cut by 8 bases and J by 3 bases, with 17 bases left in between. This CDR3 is CASGGLRGVYEQYF. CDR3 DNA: TGTGCCAGCGGCGGCTTGCGGGGCGTCTACGAGCAGTACTTC.

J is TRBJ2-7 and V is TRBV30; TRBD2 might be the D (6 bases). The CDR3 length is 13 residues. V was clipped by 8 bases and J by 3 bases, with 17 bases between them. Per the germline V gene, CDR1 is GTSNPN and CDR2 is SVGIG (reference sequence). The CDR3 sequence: CATEAGRGYEQYF. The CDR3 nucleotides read TGTGCCACAGAGGCGGGACGAGGCTACGAGCAGTACTTC.

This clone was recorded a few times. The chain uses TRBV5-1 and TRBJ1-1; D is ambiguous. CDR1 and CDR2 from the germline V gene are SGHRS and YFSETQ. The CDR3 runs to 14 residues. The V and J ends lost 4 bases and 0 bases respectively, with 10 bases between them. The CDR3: CASSPDMMNTEAFF. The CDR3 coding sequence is TGCGCCAGCAGCCCCGACATGATGAACACTGAAGCTTTCTTT.

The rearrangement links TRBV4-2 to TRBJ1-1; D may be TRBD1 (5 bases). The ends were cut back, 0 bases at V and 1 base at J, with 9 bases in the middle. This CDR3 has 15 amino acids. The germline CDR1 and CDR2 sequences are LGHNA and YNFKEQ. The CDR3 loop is CASSQDMGPNTEAFF. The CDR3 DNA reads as TGTGCCAGCAGCCAAGATATGGGGCCGAACACTGAAGCTTTCTTT.

CDR3 nucleotides: TGTGCCAGCAGTTTATCCACCGGGACTTACTACAATGAGCAGTTCTTC. Amino acids: CASSLSTGTYYNEQFF. The genes are TRBV27 and TRBJ2-1; D might be TRBD2 (6 bases). This CDR3 has 16 amino acids. Looked up from germline, CDR1 is MNHEY and CDR2 is SMNVEV (reference sequence). V lost 0 bases and J 3 bases, leaving 12 bases between the germline ends.

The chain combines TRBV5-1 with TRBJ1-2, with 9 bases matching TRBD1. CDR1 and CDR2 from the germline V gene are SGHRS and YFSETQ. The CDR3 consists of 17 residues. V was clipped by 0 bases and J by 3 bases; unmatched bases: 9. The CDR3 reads CASSLEPGQGLYYGYTF. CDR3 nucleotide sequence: TGCGCCAGCAGCTTGGAACCGGGACAGGGACTTTACTATGGCTACACCTTC.

In DNA form, the CDR3 reads TGTGCCAGCAGTTTTAGTAGCAATCAGCCCCAGCATTTT. Its translation is CASSFSSNQPQHF. The chain has TRBV6-1 and TRBJ1-5; D not resolved. The length of the CDR3 is 13 residues. Germline CDR1 MNHNS, CDR2 SASEGT. V gave up 5 bases and J gave up 0 bases, with 5 bases separating them.

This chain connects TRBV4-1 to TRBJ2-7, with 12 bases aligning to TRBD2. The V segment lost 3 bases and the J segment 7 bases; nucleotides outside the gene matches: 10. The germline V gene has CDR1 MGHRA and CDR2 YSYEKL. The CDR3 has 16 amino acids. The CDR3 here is CASSQPASGRGGEQYF. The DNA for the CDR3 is TGCGCCAGCAGCCAGCCAGCTAGCGGGAGGGGGGGGGAGCAGTACTTC.

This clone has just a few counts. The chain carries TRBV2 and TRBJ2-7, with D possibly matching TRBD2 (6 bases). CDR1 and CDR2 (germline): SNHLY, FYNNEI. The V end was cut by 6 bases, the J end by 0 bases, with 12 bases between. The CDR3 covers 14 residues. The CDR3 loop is CASRLAESSYEQYF. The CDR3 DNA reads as TGTGCCAGCAGATTAGCGGAGAGCTCCTACGAGCAGTACTTC.

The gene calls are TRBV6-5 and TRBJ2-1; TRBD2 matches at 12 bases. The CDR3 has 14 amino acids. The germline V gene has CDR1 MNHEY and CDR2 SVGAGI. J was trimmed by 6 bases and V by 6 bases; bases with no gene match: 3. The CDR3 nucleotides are TGTGCCAGCAGCGGGGGACTAGCGGGCAATGAGCAGTTCTTC. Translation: CASSGGLAGNEQFF.

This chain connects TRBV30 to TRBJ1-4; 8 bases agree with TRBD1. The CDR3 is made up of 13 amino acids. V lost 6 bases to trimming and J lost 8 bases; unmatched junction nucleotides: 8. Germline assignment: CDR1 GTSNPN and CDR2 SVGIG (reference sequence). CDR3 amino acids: CACGQGRGEKLFF. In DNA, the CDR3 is TGTGCCTGCGGACAGGGCCGGGGAGAAAAACTGTTTTTT.

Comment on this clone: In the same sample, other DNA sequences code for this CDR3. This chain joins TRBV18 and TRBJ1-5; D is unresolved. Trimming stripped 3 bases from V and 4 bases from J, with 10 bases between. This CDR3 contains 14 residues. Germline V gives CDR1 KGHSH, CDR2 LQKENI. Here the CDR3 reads CASSPGTGNQPQHF. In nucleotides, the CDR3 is TGTGCCAGCTCACCCGGAACGGGGAATCAGCCCCAGCATTTT.

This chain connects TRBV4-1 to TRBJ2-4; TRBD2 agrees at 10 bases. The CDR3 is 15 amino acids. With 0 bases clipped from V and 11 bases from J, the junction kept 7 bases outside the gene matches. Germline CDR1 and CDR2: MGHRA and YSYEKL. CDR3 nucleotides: TGCGCCAGCAGCCAAGAACCCTCCGGGACTAGCGTTCAGTACTTC. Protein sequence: CASSQEPSGTSVQYF.

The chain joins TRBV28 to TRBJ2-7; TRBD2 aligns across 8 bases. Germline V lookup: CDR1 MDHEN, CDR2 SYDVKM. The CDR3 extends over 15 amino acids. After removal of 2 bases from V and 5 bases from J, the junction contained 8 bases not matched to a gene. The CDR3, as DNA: TGTGCCAGCAGTTTACGAGCGGGAGTTACCCACGAGCAGTACTTC. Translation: CASSLRAGVTHEQYF. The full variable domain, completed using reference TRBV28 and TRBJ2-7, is DVKVTQSSRYLVKRTGEKVFLECVQDMDHENMFWYRQDPGLGLRLIYFSYDVKMKEKGDIPEGYSVSREKKERFSLILESASTNQTSMYLCASSLRAGVTHEQYFGPGTRLTVT.

In DNA form, the CDR3 reads TGTGCCAGCAGTGAAAGGGGGGGAGTTTATGGCTACACCTTC. Translating it yields CASSERGGVYGYTF. The V gene is TRBV6-1, the J gene TRBJ1-2; possible D gene TRBD1, 6 bases. This CDR3 has 14 amino acids. Trimming pared 2 bases from V and 5 bases from J, leaving 12 bases between. Germline assignment: CDR1 MNHNS and CDR2 SASEGT.

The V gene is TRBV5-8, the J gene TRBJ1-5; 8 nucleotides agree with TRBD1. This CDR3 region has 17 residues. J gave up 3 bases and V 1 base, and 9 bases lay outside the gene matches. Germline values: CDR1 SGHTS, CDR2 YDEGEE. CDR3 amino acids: CASSLSVYQGANQPQHF. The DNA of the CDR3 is TGTGCCAGCAGCTTGAGTGTTTATCAGGGGGCCAATCAGCCCCAGCATTTT. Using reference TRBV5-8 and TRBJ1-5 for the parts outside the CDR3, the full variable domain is EAGVTQSPTHLIKTRGQQATLRCSPISGHTSVYWYQQALGLGLQFLLWYDEGEERNRGNFPPRFSGRQFPNYSSELNVNALELEDSALYLCASSLSVYQGANQPQHFGDGTRLSIL.

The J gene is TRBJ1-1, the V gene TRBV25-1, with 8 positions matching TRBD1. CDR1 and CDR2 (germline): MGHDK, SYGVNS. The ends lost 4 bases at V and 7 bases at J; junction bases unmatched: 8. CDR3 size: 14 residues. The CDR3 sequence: CASSATGGTLEAFF. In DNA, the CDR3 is TGTGCCAGCAGTGCAACAGGGGGGACCCTTGAAGCTTTCTTT.

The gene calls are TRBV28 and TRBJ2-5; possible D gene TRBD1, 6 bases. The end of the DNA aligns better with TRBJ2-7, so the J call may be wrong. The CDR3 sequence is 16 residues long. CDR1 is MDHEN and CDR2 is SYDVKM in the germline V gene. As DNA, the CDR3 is TGTGCCAGCAGTTTATTCAGGAGGACAGCCAACTACGAGCAGTACTTC. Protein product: CASSLFRRTANYEQYF.

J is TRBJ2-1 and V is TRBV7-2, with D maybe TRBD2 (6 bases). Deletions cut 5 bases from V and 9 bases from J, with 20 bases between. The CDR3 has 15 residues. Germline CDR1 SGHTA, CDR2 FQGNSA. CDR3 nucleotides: TGTGCCAGCAGCCAACCGGGACGGACTACAATTGAGCAGTTCTTC. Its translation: CASSQPGRTTIEQFF. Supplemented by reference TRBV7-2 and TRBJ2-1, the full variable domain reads GAGVSQSPSNKVTEKGKDVELRCDPISGHTALYWYRQSLGQGLEFLIYFQGNSAPDKSGLPSDRFSAERTGGSVSTLTIQRTQQEDSAVYLCASSQPGRTTIEQFFGPGTRLTVL.

CDR3 loop: CASRSDRVAGANVLTF. The CDR3 nucleotides are TGTGCCAGTAGGTCGGACAGGGTGGCCGGGGCCAACGTCCTGACTTTC. This rearrangement joins TRBV19 to TRBJ2-6; the match to TRBD1 covers 8 bases. This CDR3 contains 16 residues. The germline CDR1 and CDR2 sequences are LNHDA and SQIVND (reference sequence). Trimming cost V 6 bases and J 4 bases; bases outside gene matches: 8.

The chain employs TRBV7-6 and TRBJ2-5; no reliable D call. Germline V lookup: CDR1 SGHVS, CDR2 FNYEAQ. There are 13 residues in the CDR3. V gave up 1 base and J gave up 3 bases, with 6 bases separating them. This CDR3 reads CASSLVPKETQYF. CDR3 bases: TGTGCCAGCAGCTTAGTGCCTAAAGAGACCCAGTACTTC. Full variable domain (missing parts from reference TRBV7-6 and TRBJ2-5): GAGVSQSPRYKVTKRGQDVALRCDPISGHVSLYWYRQALGQGPEFLTYFNYEAQQDKSGLPNDRFSAERPEGSISTLTIQRTEQRDSAMYRCASSLVPKETQYFGPGTRLLVL.